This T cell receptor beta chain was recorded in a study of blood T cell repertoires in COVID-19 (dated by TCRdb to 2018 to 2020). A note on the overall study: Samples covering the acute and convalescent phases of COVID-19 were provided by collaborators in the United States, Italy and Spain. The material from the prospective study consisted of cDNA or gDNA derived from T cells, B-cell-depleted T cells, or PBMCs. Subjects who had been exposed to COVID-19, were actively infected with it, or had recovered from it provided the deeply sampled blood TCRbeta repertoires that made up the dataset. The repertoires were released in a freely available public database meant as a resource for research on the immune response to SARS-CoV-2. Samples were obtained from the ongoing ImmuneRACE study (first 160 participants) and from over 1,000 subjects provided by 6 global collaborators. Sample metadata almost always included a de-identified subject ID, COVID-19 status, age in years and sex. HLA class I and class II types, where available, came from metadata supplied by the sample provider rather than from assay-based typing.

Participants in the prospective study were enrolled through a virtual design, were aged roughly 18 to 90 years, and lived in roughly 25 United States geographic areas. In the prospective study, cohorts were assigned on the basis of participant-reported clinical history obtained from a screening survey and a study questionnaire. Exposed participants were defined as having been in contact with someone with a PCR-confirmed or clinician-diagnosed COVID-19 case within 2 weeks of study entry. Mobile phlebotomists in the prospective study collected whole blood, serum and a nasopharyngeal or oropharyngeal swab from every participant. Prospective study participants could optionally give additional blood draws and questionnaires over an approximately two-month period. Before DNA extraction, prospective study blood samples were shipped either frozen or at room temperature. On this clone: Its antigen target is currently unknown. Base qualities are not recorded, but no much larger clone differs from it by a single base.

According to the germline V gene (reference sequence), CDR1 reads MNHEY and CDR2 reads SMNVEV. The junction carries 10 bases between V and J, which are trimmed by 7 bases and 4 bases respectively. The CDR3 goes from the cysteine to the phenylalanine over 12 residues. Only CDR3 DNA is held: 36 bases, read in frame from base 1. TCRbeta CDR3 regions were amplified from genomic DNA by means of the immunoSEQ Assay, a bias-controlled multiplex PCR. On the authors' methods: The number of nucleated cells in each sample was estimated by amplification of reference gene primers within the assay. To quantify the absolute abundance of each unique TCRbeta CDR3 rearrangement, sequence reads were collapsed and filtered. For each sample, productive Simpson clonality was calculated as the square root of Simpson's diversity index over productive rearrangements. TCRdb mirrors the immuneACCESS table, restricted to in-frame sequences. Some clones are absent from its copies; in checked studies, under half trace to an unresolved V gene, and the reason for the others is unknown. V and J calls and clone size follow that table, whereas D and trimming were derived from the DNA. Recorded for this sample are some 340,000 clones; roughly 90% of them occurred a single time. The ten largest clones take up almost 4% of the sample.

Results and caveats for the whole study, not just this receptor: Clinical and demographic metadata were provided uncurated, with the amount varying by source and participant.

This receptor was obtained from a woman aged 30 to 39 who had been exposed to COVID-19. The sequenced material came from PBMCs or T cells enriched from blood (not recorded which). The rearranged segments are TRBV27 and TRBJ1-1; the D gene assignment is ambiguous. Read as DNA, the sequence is TGTGCCAGCAACAACCCGGGCACTGAAGCTTTCTTT. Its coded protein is CASNNPGTEAFF.